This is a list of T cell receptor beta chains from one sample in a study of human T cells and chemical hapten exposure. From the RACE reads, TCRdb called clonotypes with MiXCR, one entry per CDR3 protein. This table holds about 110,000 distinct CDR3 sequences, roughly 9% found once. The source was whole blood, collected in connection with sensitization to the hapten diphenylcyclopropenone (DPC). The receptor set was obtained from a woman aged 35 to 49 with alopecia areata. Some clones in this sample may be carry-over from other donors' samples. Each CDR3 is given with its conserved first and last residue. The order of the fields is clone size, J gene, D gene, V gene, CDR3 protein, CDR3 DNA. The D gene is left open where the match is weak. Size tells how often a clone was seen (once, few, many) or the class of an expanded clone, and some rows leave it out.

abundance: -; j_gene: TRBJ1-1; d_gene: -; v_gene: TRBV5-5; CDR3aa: CATSLAPHTEAFF; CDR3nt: TGTGCCACCAGCTTGGCTCCCCACACTGAAGCTTTCTTT
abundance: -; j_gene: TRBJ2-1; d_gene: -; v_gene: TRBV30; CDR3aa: CAWSYGLYNEQFF; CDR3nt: TGTGCCTGGAGTTACGGATTATACAATGAGCAGTTCTTC
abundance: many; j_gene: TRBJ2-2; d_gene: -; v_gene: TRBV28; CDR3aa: CASSSRGTGELFF; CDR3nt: TGTGCCAGCAGTTCCCGAGGTACCGGGGAGCTGTTTTTT
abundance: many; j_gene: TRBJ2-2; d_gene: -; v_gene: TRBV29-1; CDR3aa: CSVETGNTGELFF; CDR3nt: TGCAGCGTTGAGACAGGGAACACCGGGGAGCTGTTTTTT
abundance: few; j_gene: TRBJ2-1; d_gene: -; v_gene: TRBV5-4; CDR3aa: CASSFMNNEQFF; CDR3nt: TGTGCCAGCAGCTTTATGAACAATGAGCAGTTCTTC
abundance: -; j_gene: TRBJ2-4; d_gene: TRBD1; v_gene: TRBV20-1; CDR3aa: CSAREGTGNREYF; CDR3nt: TGCAGTGCTAGAGAGGGGACAGGGAATCGTGAGTACTTC
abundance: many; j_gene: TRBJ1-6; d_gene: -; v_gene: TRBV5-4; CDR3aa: CASSLQGINSPLHF; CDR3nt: TGTGCCAGCAGCTTGCAGGGGATTAATTCACCCCTCCACTTT
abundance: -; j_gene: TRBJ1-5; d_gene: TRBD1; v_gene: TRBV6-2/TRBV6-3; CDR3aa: CASSYEAGGQPQHF; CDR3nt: TGTGCCAGCAGTTACGAGGCAGGGGGACAGCCCCAGCATTTT
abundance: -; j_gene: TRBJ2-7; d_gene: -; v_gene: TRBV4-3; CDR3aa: CASSQVLTRGTEQYF; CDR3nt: TGCGCCAGCAGCCAAGTCCTGACACGGGGCACCGAGCAGTACTTC
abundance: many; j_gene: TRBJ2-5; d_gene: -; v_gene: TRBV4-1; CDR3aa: CASSLNGRGPRGETQYF; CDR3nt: TGCGCCAGCAGCCTTAATGGCCGGGGCCCAAGAGGAGAGACCCAGTACTTC
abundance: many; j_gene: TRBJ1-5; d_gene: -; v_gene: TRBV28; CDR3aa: CASSLHVSHSNQPQHF; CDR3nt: TGTGCCAGCAGTTTACATGTGTCTCATAGCAATCAGCCCCAGCATTTT
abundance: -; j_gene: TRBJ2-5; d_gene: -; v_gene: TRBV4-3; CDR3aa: CASSAQLQETQHF; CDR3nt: TGCGCCAGCAGCGCGCAGTTACAAGAGACCCAGCACTTC
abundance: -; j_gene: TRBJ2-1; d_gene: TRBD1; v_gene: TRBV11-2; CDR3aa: CASSLGQESYNEQFF; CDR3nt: TGTGCCAGCAGCTTGGGACAGGAGAGCTACAATGAGCAGTTCTTC
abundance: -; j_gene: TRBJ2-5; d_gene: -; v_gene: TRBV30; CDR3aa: CAWRQGKKETQYF; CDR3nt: TGTGCCTGGAGACAGGGAAAGAAAGAGACCCAGTACTTC
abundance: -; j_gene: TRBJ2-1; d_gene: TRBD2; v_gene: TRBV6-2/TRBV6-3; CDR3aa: CASSPAGRGGYNEQFF; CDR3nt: TGTGCCAGCAGTCCCGCAGGGCGGGGGGGCTACAATGAGCAGTTCTTC
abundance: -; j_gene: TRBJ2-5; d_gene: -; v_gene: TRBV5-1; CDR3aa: CASSMVGQETQYF; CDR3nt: TGCGCCAGCTCGATGGTGGGGCAAGAGACCCAGTACTTC
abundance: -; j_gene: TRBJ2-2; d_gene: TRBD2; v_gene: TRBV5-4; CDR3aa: CASSPGTSGGRGELFF; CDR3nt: TGTGCCAGCAGCCCGGGGACTAGCGGGGGGAGAGGGGAGCTGTTTTTT
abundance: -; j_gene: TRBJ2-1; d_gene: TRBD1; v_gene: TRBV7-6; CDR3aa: CASSFTGGARSSYNEQFF; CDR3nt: TGTGCCAGCAGCTTTACAGGGGGCGCAAGGAGCTCCTACAATGAGCAGTTCTTC